This T cell receptor beta chain was profiled in a study of tumor-infiltrating lymphocytes in primary liver carcinoma. Study background: Patients underwent surgical resection for primary liver carcinoma. Study-level points and caveats: Comparison of CD4+ and CD8+ repertoires was precluded by bulk unsorted samples.

Details on this clonotype: Its antigen is not known.

Blood RNA was derived from unsorted whole blood, and germline DNA was extracted too. Reverse transcription of around 0.45 ug total RNA with a constant-region primer produced TCR beta cDNA. Libraries for TCR beta were built through three nested multiplex PCR rounds, which together made up a slightly modified ARM-PCR procedure. TCRdb re-called the multiplex PCR reads through MiXCR, storing one row per CDR3 protein. This table holds 180,000 or so distinct CDR3 sequences, 50% to 75% found once. The TCR originated in a man aged 35-49 years with primary liver carcinoma and hepatitis B virus infection. The sequencing input was peripheral blood.

The CDR3 DNA reads TGTGCCAGCACCGAGGGTGCCTCTGGCTACACCTTC. It translates to CASTEGASGYTF. This chain uses TRBV6-5 with TRBJ1-2; D remains ambiguous. CDR3 length equals 12 residues. The V gene lost 7 bases and the J gene lost 7 bases, with 13 bases spanning the gap. Germline V gene lookup returns CDR1 MNHEY and CDR2 SVGAGI.